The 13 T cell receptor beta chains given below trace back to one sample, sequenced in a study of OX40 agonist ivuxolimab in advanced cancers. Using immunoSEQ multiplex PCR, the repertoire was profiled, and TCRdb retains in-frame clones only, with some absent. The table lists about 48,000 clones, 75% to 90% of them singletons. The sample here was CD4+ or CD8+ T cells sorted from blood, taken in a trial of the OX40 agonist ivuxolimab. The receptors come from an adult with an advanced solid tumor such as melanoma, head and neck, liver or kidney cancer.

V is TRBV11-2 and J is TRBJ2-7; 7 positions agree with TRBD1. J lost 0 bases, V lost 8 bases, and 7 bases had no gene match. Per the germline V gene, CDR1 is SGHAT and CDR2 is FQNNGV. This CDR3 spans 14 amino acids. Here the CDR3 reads CASRGQDNSYEQYF. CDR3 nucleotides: TGTGCCAGCCGAGGACAGGATAACTCCTACGAGCAGTACTTC. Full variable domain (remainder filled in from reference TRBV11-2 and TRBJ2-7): EAGVAQSPRYKIIEKRQSVAFWCNPISGHATLYWYQQILGQGPKLLIQFQNNGVVDDSQLPKDRFSAERLKGVDSTLKIQPAKLEDSAVYLCASRGQDNSYEQYFGPGTRLTVT.

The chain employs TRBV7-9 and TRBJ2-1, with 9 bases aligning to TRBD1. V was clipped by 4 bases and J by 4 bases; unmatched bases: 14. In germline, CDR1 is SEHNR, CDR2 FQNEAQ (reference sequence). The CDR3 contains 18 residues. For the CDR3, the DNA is TGTGCCAGCAGCTCAACCGGGACAGGGAGAAAGGTTTACAATGAGCAGTTCTTC. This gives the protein CASSSTGTGRKVYNEQFF.

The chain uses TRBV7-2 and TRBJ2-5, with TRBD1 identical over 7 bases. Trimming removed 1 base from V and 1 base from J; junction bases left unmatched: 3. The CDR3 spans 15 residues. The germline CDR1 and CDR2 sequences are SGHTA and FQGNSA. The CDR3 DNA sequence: TGTGCCAGCAGCTTAGGGGGACAGCTCCAAGAGACCCAGTACTTC. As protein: CASSLGGQLQETQYF.

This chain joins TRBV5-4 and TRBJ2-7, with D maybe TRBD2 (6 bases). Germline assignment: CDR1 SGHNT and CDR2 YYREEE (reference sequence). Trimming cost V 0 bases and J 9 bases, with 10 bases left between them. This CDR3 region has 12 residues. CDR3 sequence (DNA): TGTGCCAGCAGCTTGGGCGGGGACCTGCAGTACTTC. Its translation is CASSLGGDLQYF.

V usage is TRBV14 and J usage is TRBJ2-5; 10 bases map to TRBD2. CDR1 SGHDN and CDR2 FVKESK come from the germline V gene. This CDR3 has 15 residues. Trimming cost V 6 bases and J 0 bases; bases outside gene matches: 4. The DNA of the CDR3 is TGTGCCAGCAGTTCCGGGACTAGCGACCAAGAGACCCAGTACTTC. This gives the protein CASSSGTSDQETQYF. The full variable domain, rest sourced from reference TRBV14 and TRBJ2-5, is EAGVTQFPSHSVIEKGQTVTLRCDPISGHDNLYWYRRVMGKEIKFLLHFVKESKQDESGMPNNRFLAERTGGTYSTLKVQPAELEDSGVYFCASSSGTSDQETQYFGPGTRLLVL.

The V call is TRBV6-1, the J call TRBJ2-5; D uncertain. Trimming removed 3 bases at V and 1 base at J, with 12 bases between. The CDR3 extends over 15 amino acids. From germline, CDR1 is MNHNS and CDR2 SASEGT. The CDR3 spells CASSEWDRPQETQYF. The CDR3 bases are TGTGCCAGCAGTGAGTGGGATCGGCCCCAAGAGACCCAGTACTTC.

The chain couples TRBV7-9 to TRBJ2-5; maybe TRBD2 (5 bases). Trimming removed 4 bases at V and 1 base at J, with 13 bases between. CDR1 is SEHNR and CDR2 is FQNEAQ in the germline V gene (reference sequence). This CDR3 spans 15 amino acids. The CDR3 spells CASSSPRRFQETQYF. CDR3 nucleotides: TGTGCCAGCAGCTCCCCCCGGAGGTTCCAAGAGACCCAGTACTTC.

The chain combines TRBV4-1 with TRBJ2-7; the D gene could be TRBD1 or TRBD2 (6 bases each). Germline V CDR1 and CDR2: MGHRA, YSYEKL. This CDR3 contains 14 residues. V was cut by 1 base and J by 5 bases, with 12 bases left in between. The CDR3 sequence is CASSQGPGAHEQYF. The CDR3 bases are TGCGCCAGCAGCCAAGGCCCGGGGGCCCACGAGCAGTACTTC.

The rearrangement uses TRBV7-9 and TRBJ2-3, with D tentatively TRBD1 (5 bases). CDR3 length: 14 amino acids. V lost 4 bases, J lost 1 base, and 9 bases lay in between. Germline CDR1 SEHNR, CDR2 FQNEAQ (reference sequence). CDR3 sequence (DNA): TGTGCCAGCAGCTCGATCAGGGGCACAGATACGCAGTATTTT. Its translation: CASSSIRGTDTQYF.

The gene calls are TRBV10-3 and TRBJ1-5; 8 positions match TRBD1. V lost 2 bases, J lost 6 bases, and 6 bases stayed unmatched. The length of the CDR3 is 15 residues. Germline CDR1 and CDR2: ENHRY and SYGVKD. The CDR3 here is CAISEGQGAVQPQHF. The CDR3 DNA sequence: TGTGCCATCAGTGAGGGGCAGGGGGCGGTTCAGCCCCAGCATTTT.

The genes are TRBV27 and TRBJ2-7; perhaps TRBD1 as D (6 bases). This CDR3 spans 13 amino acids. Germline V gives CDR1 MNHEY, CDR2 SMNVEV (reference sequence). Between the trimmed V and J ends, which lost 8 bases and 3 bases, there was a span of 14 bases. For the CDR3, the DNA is TGTGCCAGCGCCTGGGGGCTCTACTACGAGCAGTACTTC. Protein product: CASAWGLYYEQYF.

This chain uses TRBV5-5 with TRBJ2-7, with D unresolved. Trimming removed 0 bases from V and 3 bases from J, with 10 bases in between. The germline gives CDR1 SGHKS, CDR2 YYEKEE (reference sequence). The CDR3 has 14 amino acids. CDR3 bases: TGTGCCAGCAGCTTGGCCAACAGAGTCTACGAGCAGTACTTC. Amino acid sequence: CASSLANRVYEQYF.

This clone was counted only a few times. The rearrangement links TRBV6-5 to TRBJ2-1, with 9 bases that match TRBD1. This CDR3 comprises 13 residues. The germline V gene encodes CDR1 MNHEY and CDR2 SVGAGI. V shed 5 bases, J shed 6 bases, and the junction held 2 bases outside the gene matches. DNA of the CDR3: TGTGCCAGCAGTGGACAGGGGCTCAATGAGCAGTTCTTC. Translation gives CASSGQGLNEQFF.